This entry describes one T cell receptor (beta chain). The data stem from a study of blood T cell repertoires in COVID-19. Study summary: Both acute and convalescent COVID-19 samples were obtained from the United States, Italy and Spain.

The germline V gene has CDR1 MNHEY and CDR2 SVGAGI. V was shortened by 6 bases and J by 2 bases, with 11 bases between the two germline ends. The CDR3 runs 14 residues. Sequencing used immunoSEQ multiplex PCR; TCRdb keeps in-frame clones, though not all of them. The sample has 350,000 to 450,000 clones, around 87% seen once; the top ten hold 1.5% to 2.5%. This chain connects TRBV6-5 to TRBJ1-5, with D uncertain. This TCR derives from a man aged 35-49 years in a cohort exposed to, infected with or recovered from COVID-19 (not recorded which). Material for sequencing was PBMCs or T cells enriched from blood (not recorded which). For the CDR3, the DNA is TGTGCCAGCAGACCAGGCGACGGCAATCAGCCCCAGCATTTT. Protein: CASRPGDGNQPQHF.